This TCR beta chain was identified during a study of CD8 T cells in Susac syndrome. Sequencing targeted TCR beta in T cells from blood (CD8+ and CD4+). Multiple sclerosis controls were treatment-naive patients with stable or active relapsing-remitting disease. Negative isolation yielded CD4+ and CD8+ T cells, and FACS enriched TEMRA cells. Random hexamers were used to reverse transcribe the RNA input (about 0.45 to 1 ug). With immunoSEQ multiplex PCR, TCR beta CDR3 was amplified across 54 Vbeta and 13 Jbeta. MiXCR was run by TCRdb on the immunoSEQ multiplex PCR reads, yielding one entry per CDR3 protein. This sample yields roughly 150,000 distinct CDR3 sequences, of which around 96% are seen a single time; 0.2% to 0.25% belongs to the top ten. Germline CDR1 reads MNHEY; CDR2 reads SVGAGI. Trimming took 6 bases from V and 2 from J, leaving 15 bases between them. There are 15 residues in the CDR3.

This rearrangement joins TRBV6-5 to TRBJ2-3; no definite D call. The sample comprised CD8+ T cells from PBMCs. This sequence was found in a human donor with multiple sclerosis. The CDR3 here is CASSPFERLTDTQYF. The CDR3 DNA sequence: TGTGCCAGCAGCCCGTTTGAAAGGCTCACAGATACGCAGTATTTT.